This TCR beta chain derives from a study of T cell clonotyping in hematopoietic cell transplantation. Libraries were prepared by immunoSEQ multiplex PCR; TCRdb keeps only in-frame clonotypes and omits some of them. The sample includes some 40,000 clones, roughly 96% seen only once; the top ten take approximately 1%. The germline V gene encodes CDR1 SNHLY and CDR2 FYNNEI. V was cut by 6 bases and J by 3 bases, with 17 bases left in between. The CDR3 spans 15 residues. To note about this clone: Antigen specificity is unknown.

General study findings and limits: Broader posttransplant TCR repertoire diversity was predicted by graft donor and pretransplant recipient Inverse Simpson Index values. Recipient TCR diversity dropped after transplant; expanded clonotypes rose from day 30 to 180. Cells were unsorted, so CD4 and CD8 contributions were not separated.

The chain couples TRBV2 to TRBJ1-1; a possible D gene is TRBD1 (5 bases). The material sequenced was peripheral blood mononuclear cells. This clonotype was sampled from a man aged 25-45 years in good health. Some clones in this sample may be carry-over from other donors' samples. DNA of the CDR3: TGTGCCAGCAGCTCCGGGTCGGGGCGGGACACTGAAGCTTTCTTT. Its protein product is CASSSGSGRDTEAFF.